This TCR beta chain was sequenced in a study of T cells in Graves' hyperthyroidism and ophthalmopathy. Broader study findings: A 13 V-J signature model discriminated ophthalmopathy versus stable hyperthyroidism.

This clonotype was observed many times. The target antigen is unknown. RNA transcripts were the template for amplifying TCR beta CDR3 regions. HTBI primers were used for first-round RT-PCR of the TCR CDR3. A single record per CDR3 protein comes from TCRdb applying MiXCR to the multiplex PCR reads. The profile shows 600,000 or so distinct CDR3 sequences, about a sixth of them singletons. CDR1 is MDHEN and CDR2 is SYDVKM in the germline V gene. CDR3 size: 14 residues. Trimming removed 5 bases at V and 4 bases at J, with 11 bases between. When ophthalmopathy did not progress within 18 months, Graves' hyperthyroidism was considered stable. Reasons for excluding patients were uncontrolled infection, other autoimmune disease, pregnancy or lactation. The authors obtained PBMCs from over 8.5 ml of fresh peripheral blood.

The chain recombines TRBV28 with TRBJ2-2; D is ambiguous. The sequenced sample consisted of blood. The receptor was isolated from a woman aged 30 to 39 with Graves' hyperthyroidism. CDR3 region: CASSDSPGTGELFF. The CDR3 coding sequence is TGTGCCAGCAGTGACTCACCGGGCACCGGGGAGCTGTTTTTT. Based on the CDR3 plus reference TRBV28 and TRBJ2-2, the full variable domain is DVKVTQSSRYLVKRTGEKVFLECVQDMDHENMFWYRQDPGLGLRLIYFSYDVKMKEKGDIPEGYSVSREKKERFSLILESASTNQTSMYLCASSDSPGTGELFFGEGSRLTVL.